This record covers a single T cell receptor (beta chain). There are 14 residues in the CDR3. The ends were cut back, 2 bases at V and 6 bases at J, with 10 bases in the middle. Germline lookup yields CDR1 SEHNR and CDR2 FQNEAQ (reference sequence). The entry originates in a study of blood T cell repertoires in COVID-19. The method was immunoSEQ multiplex PCR; TCRdb's version includes in-frame clones alone and lacks a portion of them. Seen here are 130,000 or so clones, about four fifths observed once, and the top ten hold roughly 3%. The clonotype comes from a woman aged 80 or older with acute or convalescent COVID-19. The rearrangement links TRBV7-9 to TRBJ2-2, with D maybe TRBD1 (5 bases). Specimen: peripheral blood. The CDR3 DNA reads TGTGCCAGCAGCTTAAGGGGCAAAGCCGGGGAGCTGTTTTTT. Residues: CASSLRGKAGELFF.